The clone carrying this T cell receptor beta chain was counted ten times or more. Its specificity is not known. The CDR3 contains 15 residues. Trimming at V came to 6 bases and at J to 2 bases, leaving 9 bases not matched to a gene. The germline CDR1 and CDR2 sequences are SGHRS and YFSETQ. The data are from a study of identical twins. Whole-study findings and limits: A lower insertion count was a feature of abundant cord blood beta clonotypes, with no such feature in memory repertoires. Among monozygotic twins, out-of-frame TCR alpha sharing exceeded what models predicted. Weaker excess twin sharing was seen among beta out-of-frame sequences.

TCRdb recomputed calls from the 5' RACE reads with MiXCR, one row per CDR3 protein. The sample contains hundreds of thousands of distinct CDR3 sequences, around 9.6% of which appear only once. The sequencing input was memory (CD45RO+) T cells sorted from blood. This clonotype was obtained from a woman between 18 and 29 years old in good health. The V and J genes are TRBV5-1 and TRBJ2-3; 7 bases are a match to TRBD1. The CDR3 nucleotides are TGCGCCAGCACTAGGAGAGGGGGCGACACAGATACGCAGTATTTT. Its translation is CASTRRGGDTDTQYF. The full variable domain, its missing parts supplied by reference TRBV5-1 and TRBJ2-3, is KAGVTQTPRYLIKTRGQQVTLSCSPISGHRSVSWYQQTPGQGLQFLFEYFSETQRNKGNFPGRFSGRQFSNSRSEMNVSTLELGDSALYLCASTRRGGDTDTQYFGPGTRLTVL.